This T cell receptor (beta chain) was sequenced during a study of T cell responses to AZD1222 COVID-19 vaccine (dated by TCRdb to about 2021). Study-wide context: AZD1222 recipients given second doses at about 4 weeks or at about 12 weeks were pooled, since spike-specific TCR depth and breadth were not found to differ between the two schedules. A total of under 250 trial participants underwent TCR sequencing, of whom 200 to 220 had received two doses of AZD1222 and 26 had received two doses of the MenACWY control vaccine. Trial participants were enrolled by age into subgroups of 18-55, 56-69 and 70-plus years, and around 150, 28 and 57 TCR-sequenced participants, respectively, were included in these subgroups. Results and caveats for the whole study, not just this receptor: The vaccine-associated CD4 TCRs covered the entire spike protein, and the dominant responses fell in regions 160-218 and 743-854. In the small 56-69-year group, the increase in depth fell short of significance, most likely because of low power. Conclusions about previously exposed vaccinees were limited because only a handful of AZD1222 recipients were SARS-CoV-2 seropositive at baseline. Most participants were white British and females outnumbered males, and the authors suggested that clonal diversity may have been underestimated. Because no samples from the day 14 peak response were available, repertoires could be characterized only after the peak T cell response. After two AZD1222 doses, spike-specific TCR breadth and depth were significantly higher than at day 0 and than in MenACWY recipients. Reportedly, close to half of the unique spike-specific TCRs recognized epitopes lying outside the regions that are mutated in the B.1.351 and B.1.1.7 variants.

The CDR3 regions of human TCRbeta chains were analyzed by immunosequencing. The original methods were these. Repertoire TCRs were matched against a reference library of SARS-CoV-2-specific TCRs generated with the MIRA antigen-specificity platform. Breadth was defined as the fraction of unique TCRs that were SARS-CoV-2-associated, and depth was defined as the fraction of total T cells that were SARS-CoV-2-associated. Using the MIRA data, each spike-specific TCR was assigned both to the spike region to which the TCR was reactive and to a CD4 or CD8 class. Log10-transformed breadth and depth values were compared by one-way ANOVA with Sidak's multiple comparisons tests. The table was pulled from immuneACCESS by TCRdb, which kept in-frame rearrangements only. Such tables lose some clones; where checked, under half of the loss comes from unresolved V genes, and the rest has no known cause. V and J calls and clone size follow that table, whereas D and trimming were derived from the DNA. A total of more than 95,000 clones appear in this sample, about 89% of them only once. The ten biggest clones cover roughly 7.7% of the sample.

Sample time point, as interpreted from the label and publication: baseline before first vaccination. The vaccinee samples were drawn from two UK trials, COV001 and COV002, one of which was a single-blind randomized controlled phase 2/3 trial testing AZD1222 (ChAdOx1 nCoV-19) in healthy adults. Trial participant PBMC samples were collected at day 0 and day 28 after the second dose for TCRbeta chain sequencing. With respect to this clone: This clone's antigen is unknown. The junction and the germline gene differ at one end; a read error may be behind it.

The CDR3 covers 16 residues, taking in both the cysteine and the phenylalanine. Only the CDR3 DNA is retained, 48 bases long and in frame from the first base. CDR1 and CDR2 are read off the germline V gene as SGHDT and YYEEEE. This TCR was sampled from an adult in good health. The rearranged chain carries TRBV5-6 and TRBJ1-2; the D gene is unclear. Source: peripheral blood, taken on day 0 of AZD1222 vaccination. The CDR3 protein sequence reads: CASSSGYNFANNGYTF. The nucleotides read TGTGCCAGCAGCTCTGGGTATAACTTTGCTAACAATGGCTACACCTTC.